This entry describes one TCR beta chain. The data stem from a study of cytomegalovirus exposure and HLA in healthy donors. Whole-study context: An earlier analysis identified 117 million unique TCR beta sequences in about 170 million T cells.

The CDR3 length is 14 residues. V trimming: 5 bases; J trimming: 2 bases; junction bases outside the gene matches: 3. CDR1 is LNHNV and CDR2 is YYDKDF in the germline V gene (reference sequence). The PCR had 60 Vbeta and 13 Jbeta primers. TCRdb's copy holds only in-frame clones and misses some; the assay was immunoSEQ multiplex PCR. This sample has about 43,000 clones, with roughly 51% found just once. The clonotype was recovered from a man aged 55 to 70 in good health and CMV-seronegative. V gene TRBV15 combines with J gene TRBJ1-3; TRBD1 matches 7 bases. Sequencing was carried out using PBMCs. The CDR3 nucleotides are TGTGCCACCAGCCGCGGGACAGCTGGAAACACCATATATTTT. This encodes CATSRGTAGNTIYF.